The sequence of this T cell receptor (beta chain) was determined in a study of T cell repertoires in cytomegalovirus infection. Across the study: Public TCR beta signatures marked donors with CMV infection and the matching HLA. Study-wide points: Summed frequency of shared TCR beta families picked out CMV carriers who also had the relevant HLA. Ex vivo, HLA-C-restricted CMV-specific TCR beta clonotypes prevailed over the rest of the response.

TCRdb called the reads again in MiXCR, with one record for every CDR3 protein. Altogether around 250,000 distinct CDR3 sequences are present, 15% to 20% being singletons, with the ten largest covering less than 50%. The sample holds a few counts of this clonotype. The antigen remains unidentified. Trimming shortened V by 0 bases and J by 4 bases, and 12 bases separated the two germline ends. CDR1 and CDR2 (germline): LGHDT, YNNKEL (reference sequence). The CDR3 length is 15 residues. The sequence came from a human donor in good health (CMV status not recorded). Some clones in this sample may be carry-over from other donors' samples. The sample comprised CD8+ T cells from PBMCs. J is TRBJ1-2 and V is TRBV3-1; D possibly corresponds to TRBD1 (5 bases). The CDR3: CASSQDGGSSYGYTF. In DNA, the CDR3 is TGTGCCAGCAGCCAAGACGGGGGGAGCAGCTATGGCTACACCTTC.